This TCR beta chain was recorded in a study of cytomegalovirus exposure and HLA in healthy donors. Study-wide findings and caveats: Some TCR beta chains (approximately 180 of them) were listed as cytomegalovirus-associated. Many donors shared some public TCRs, even though most TCR sequences were rare. Reportedly, diagnosis of cytomegalovirus status by the classifier showed high specificity and sensitivity.

Some clones are missing from TCRdb's copy, which holds only in-frame ones; the method was immunoSEQ multiplex PCR. The data contain 120,000 or so clones, 89% of them singletons. V was clipped by 1 base and J by 5 bases, with 9 bases between them. This CDR3 is built from 14 residues. CDR1 and CDR2 (germline): SGHNT, YYREEE (reference sequence). Worth noting for this clone: Its antigen is still unknown.

Sequencing used PBMCs. This clonotype originated in a woman in her late teens or twenties in good health and CMV-seronegative. The rearrangement uses TRBV5-4 and TRBJ2-2, with a possible D match to TRBD1 (6 bases). The CDR3 sequence: CASSLWGRTGELFF. The CDR3 DNA is TGTGCCAGCAGCTTGTGGGGGCGGACCGGGGAGCTGTTTTTT.